The present entry profiles one TCR beta chain with its context. This table comes from immunoSEQ multiplex PCR, and its TCRdb copy is limited to in-frame clones, with some not included. The repertoire holds roughly 200,000 clones, with 70% to 90% as singletons. Per germline, CDR1 MGHDK and CDR2 SYGVNS. V was cut by 3 bases and J by 4 bases, with 9 bases left in between. The CDR3 loop spans 13 amino acids. This record belongs to a study of blood T cell repertoires in COVID-19. Study at large: Donors in the United States, Italy and Spain gave samples during acute or convalescent COVID-19.

The clonotype was recovered from a human donor with active or convalescent COVID-19. The donor label of this sample is uncertain. The rearrangement uses TRBV25-1 and TRBJ1-2; no firm D call. The sequenced sample was peripheral blood. The CDR3 DNA follows: TGTGCCAGCAGTGACCAGGCGTCCTATGGCTACACCTTC. Protein product: CASSDQASYGYTF.